Presented here are 14 T cell receptor beta chains from one specimen sequenced in a study of blood T cell repertoires in COVID-19. Using immunoSEQ multiplex PCR, the repertoire was profiled, and TCRdb retains in-frame clones only, with some absent. The sample lists 250,000 to 300,000 clones, approximately 89% occurring once. The sequencing sample was made of PBMCs or T cells enriched from blood (not recorded which). These TCRs come from a woman aged 55-69 years who had recovered from COVID-19.

V and J are TRBV20-1 and TRBJ2-1; 10 nucleotides align to TRBD2. The V gene end was trimmed by 3 bases and the J gene end by 3 bases; junction bases not matched to a gene: 17. The CDR3 is made up of 19 amino acids. The germline gives CDR1 DFQATT, CDR2 SNEGSKA (reference sequence). The CDR3 here is CSASNSASGGPDYYNEQFF. DNA of the CDR3: TGCAGTGCTAGTAATTCCGCTAGCGGGGGCCCCGATTACTACAATGAGCAGTTCTTC.

The chain has TRBV21-1 and TRBJ2-3; the D call of TRBD2 is as the table states it, not checked on the DNA. TRBV21-1 is marked as a pseudogene. The CDR3 spans 17 residues. For the CDR3, the DNA is TGTGCCAGCAGCAAGAGGAGAGGGTTGGTGGTTGTAGATACGCAGTATTTT. It codes for CASSKRRGLVVVDTQYF.

The table lists this clone with a count of one. The rearrangement uses TRBV6-1 and TRBJ1-2; D remains unclear. CDR1 MNHNS and CDR2 SASEGT come from the germline V gene. V shed 1 base and J shed 4 bases, with 10 bases lying between them. CDR3 length: 14 residues. CDR3 DNA: TGTGCCAGCAGTGAAGTAGGAGGAGGCTATGGCTACACCTTC. It encodes CASSEVGGGYGYTF.

This clone was seen a single time. The chain employs TRBV12-3 or TRBV12-4 and TRBJ2-7, with D maybe TRBD1 (6 bases). The CDR3 has 13 residues. V dropped 3 bases and J dropped 5 bases, with 11 bases sitting between them. The CDR3 bases are TGTGCCAGCAGTTTCGCACAGGGTAACGAGCAGTACTTC. The encoded protein is CASSFAQGNEQYF.

The rearrangement joins TRBV5-1 to TRBJ2-1; 12 bases are a match to TRBD2. The CDR3 is 16 amino acids. Unmatched junction bases numbered 10, after V lost 3 bases and J lost 9 bases. CDR1 is SGHRS and CDR2 is YFSETQ in the germline V gene. The CDR3 loop is CASSSFLAGGFGEQFF. CDR3 DNA sequence: TGCGCCAGCAGCTCCTTTCTAGCGGGGGGGTTCGGTGAGCAGTTCTTC.

The chain recombines TRBV5-4 with TRBJ2-1; 12 bases are a match to TRBD1. Germline lookup yields CDR1 SGHNT and CDR2 YYREEE (reference sequence). The CDR3 has 14 residues. J was trimmed by 9 bases and V by 6 bases; bases with no gene match: 7. CDR3 protein: CASTRDRGLFEQFF. The CDR3 bases are TGTGCCAGCACCCGGGACAGGGGGCTTTTTGAGCAGTTCTTC.

The chain couples TRBV28 to TRBJ1-1; D is perhaps TRBD1 (5 bases). The length of the CDR3 is 15 residues. The V and J ends lost 6 bases and 6 bases respectively, with 20 bases between them. Germline V gives CDR1 MDHEN, CDR2 SYDVKM. The DNA of the CDR3 is TGTGCCAGCAGGGTCGAGCGGGGCCCCGGGTCTGAAGCTTTCTTT. Protein sequence: CASRVERGPGSEAFF.

The chain couples TRBV11-2 to TRBJ2-7; D ambiguous. The CDR3 runs 11 residues. V lost 5 bases and J 6 bases, leaving 8 bases between the germline ends. CDR1 and CDR2 (germline): SGHAT, FQNNGV. The CDR3 DNA sequence: TGTGCCAGCAGCGCGCGGTTCGAGCAGTACTTC. Its translation: CASSARFEQYF.

The count of this clone is one. A junction boundary mismatches the germline segment, possibly from a read error. V usage is TRBV2 and J usage is TRBJ1-1; D is ambiguous. The germline V gene encodes CDR1 SNHLY and CDR2 FYNNEI. This CDR3 is 14 amino acids long. DNA of the CDR3: TGTGCCAGCAGCAATCCCCCGGGGAACGCTGAAGCTTTCTTT. Translation gives CASSNPPGNAEAFF.

This chain connects TRBV3-1 (or the pseudogene TRBV3-2) to TRBJ2-1; 9 bases agree with TRBD2. This CDR3 comprises 16 residues. V gave up 0 bases and J gave up 6 bases; unmatched junction bases: 6. Germline V gene lookup returns CDR1 LGHDT and CDR2 YNNKEL (reference sequence). The chain's CDR3 is CASSQDATSGRNEQFF. The CDR3 DNA reads as TGTGCCAGCAGCCAAGATGCGACTAGCGGCCGCAATGAGCAGTTCTTC.

The chain combines TRBV7-2 with TRBJ1-2, with a tentative D call TRBD1 (5 bases). V was pared by 2 bases and J by 4 bases, with 11 bases between. Per the germline V gene, CDR1 is SGHTA and CDR2 is FQGNSA. CDR3 length: 14 residues. CDR3 in amino acids: CASSLPDSFYGYTF. Written as DNA, the CDR3 is TGTGCCAGCAGCTTACCAGACAGTTTCTATGGCTACACCTTC.

This chain's CDR3 is CASSLPRGVAFF. In nucleotides, the CDR3 is TGTGCCAGCAGTTTACCGCGGGGCGTGGCTTTCTTT. The chain recombines TRBV28 with TRBJ1-1, with a possible D match to TRBD1 (5 bases). The V gene lost 2 bases and the J gene lost 11 bases, with 12 bases spanning the gap. In germline, CDR1 is MDHEN, CDR2 SYDVKM. The CDR3 runs 12 residues. Looking up the rest from reference TRBV28 and TRBJ1-1 gives the full variable domain: DVKVTQSSRYLVKRTGEKVFLECVQDMDHENMFWYRQDPGLGLRLIYFSYDVKMKEKGDIPEGYSVSREKKERFSLILESASTNQTSMYLCASSLPRGVAFFGQGTRLTVV.

This rearrangement joins TRBV5-1 to TRBJ2-7; tentative D call: TRBD2 (7 bases). The germline V gene has CDR1 SGHRS and CDR2 YFSETQ. V lost 2 bases, J lost 2 bases, and 20 bases lay in between. This CDR3 is 17 amino acids long. CDR3 sequence (DNA): TGCGCCAGCAGCTTAAAAGCGGCGGGGGCTCCTCCCTACGAGCAGTACTTC. It is translated as CASSLKAAGAPPYEQYF. Drawing the rest from reference TRBV5-1 and TRBJ2-7, the complete variable domain is KAGVTQTPRYLIKTRGQQVTLSCSPISGHRSVSWYQQTPGQGLQFLFEYFSETQRNKGNFPGRFSGRQFSNSRSEMNVSTLELGDSALYLCASSLKAAGAPPYEQYFGPGTRLTVT.

This sequence joins TRBV20-1 and TRBJ2-7; D call uncertain. V lost 3 bases and J 4 bases, leaving 4 bases between the germline ends. Germline values: CDR1 DFQATT, CDR2 SNEGSKA (reference sequence). This CDR3 comprises 10 residues. CDR3 bases: TGCAGTGCTAGCCAATACGAGCAGTACTTC. Amino acids: CSASQYEQYF.